This T cell receptor (beta chain) derives from a study of shared clonotypes between healthy human individuals. Sequenced by immunoSEQ multiplex PCR; TCRdb stores in-frame clones only, minus some. This table holds millions of clones, about 95% found once. Positive CCR7 selection of CD45RO-negative cells yielded the naive CD8 cells, and terminally differentiated effector memory CD45RA+ cells were excluded. V lost 0 bases and J lost 1; bases outside the gene matches: 7. This CDR3 spans 18 amino acids. In germline, CDR1 is SGHDT, CDR2 YYEEEE. The receptor was isolated from a man between 18 and 35 years old in good health. Sequencing was carried out using naive CD8+ T cells sorted from blood. The chain couples TRBV5-6 to TRBJ2-1; 10 nucleotides align to TRBD2. The CDR3 region is CASSLVVAGGLSYNEQFF. CDR3 coding DNA: TGTGCCAGCAGCTTGGTAGTAGCGGGAGGCTTATCCTACAATGAGCAGTTCTTC.